Below, 22 T cell receptor beta chains from the same sample are listed, as sequenced in a study of Graves' ophthalmopathy and Graves' hyperthyroidism (dated by TCRdb to between 2018 and 2020). Instrument on record: Illumina HiSeq 2000. TCR beta CDR3 regions were amplified from RNA transcripts for repertoire sequencing. The first round of RT-PCR was done with HTBI primers and the Qiagen OneStep RT-PCR kit, and was followed by a second round of multiplex PCR, then size selection and purification. The public reads were reprocessed in TCRdb via fastp at Q25 and MiXCR, keeping in-frame beta chains. Identical CDR3 protein sequences are pooled into one entry, listed with their most common genes and DNA. This sample holds about 500,000 distinct CDR3 sequences; 14% were observed only once. The ten largest clones take up about 9.4% of the sample. The source material was blood. These receptors were taken from a woman aged 25-40 years with Graves' ophthalmopathy. Donor details come from another sample of the same person, matched by shared clones.

This clonotype was recorded at least ten times. V gene TRBV2 combines with J gene TRBJ1-1; D perhaps matches TRBD1 (5 bases). The length of the CDR3 is 14 residues. V dropped 1 base and J dropped 4 bases, with 10 bases sitting between them. CDR1 is SNHLY, CDR2 FYNNEI, per germline. CDR3 bases: TGTGCCAGCAGTGAAGGGGGCGGGCGCACTGAAGCTTTCTTT. Residues: CASSEGGGRTEAFF. Complete variable domain (other parts from reference TRBV2 and TRBJ1-1): EPEVTQTPSHQVTQMGQEVILRCVPISNHLYFYWYRQILGQKVEFLVSFYNNEISEKSEIFDDQFSVERPDGSNFTLKIRSTKLEDSAMYFCASSEGGGRTEAFFGQGTRLTVV.

This clonotype has at least ten counts. The chain links TRBV10-3 to TRBJ2-4; perhaps TRBD2 as D (6 bases). V was pared by 5 bases and J by 0 bases, with 14 bases between. This CDR3 comprises 16 residues. Germline CDR1 and CDR2: ENHRY and SYGVKD. DNA of the CDR3: TGTGCCATCAGTCCTCAGGGCGGGGTAGCCAAAAACATTCAGTACTTC. Encoded protein: CAISPQGGVAKNIQYF.

Turning to this clonotype: One base away lies a much larger clone, so this may be a sequencing read error. The V call is TRBV20-1, the J call TRBJ1-2; 9 nucleotides agree with TRBD1. CDR1 DFQATT and CDR2 SNEGSKA come from the germline V gene (reference sequence). V dropped 8 bases and J dropped 6; count of bases not matched to a gene: 16. The length of the CDR3 is 15 residues. CDR3: CSTTRTGVERHGYTF. The CDR3 DNA sequence: TGCAGTACTACCCGGACAGGGGTCGAAAGACATGGCTACACCTTC.

This clonotype occurred many times. CDR3 loop: CASSGTQLPSEPQHF. Written as DNA, the CDR3 is TGTGCCAGCAGTGGCACACAGCTCCCGTCAGAGCCCCAGCATTTT. The V and J genes are TRBV28 and TRBJ1-5; D unclear. The CDR3 is 15 amino acids. Per the germline V gene, CDR1 is MDHEN and CDR2 is SYDVKM. The V gene lost 5 bases and the J gene lost 8 bases, with 19 bases spanning the gap.

This clonotype was counted many times. The chain has TRBV6-2 or TRBV6-3 and TRBJ2-5, with a possible D match to TRBD1 (5 bases). This CDR3 contains 16 residues. Germline V CDR1 and CDR2: MNHEY, SVGEGT. The V gene lost 6 bases and the J gene lost 1 base, with 18 bases spanning the gap. CDR3: CASRLDITVLQETQYF. CDR3 coding DNA: TGTGCCAGCAGATTGGACATCACGGTACTCCAAGAGACCCAGTACTTC.

The gene calls are TRBV11-1 and TRBJ2-7; D may be TRBD1 or TRBD2 (6 bases each). Germline lookup yields CDR1 SGHAT and CDR2 FQDESV (reference sequence). Trimming removed 4 bases from V and 1 base from J, with 23 bases in between. The CDR3 loop spans 18 amino acids. Written as DNA, the CDR3 is TGTGCCAGCAGCTCTAAACAGGGACTCACTTTGGATTCCTACGAGCAGTACTTC. Translation gives CASSSKQGLTLDSYEQYF.

This clonotype was counted ten times or more. The chain recombines TRBV19 with TRBJ1-1, with a tentative D call TRBD1 (5 bases). The CDR3 covers 14 residues. Looked up from germline, CDR1 is LNHDA and CDR2 is SQIVND (reference sequence). The CDR3 loop is CARDPTPDGTEAFF. The CDR3, as DNA: TGTGCACGGGACCCGACCCCCGACGGCACTGAAGCTTTCTTT.

This clonotype has at least ten counts. The chain joins TRBV6-1 to TRBJ1-5; D unresolved. Germline V CDR1 and CDR2: MNHNS, SASEGT. The CDR3 consists of 15 residues. The germline V and J ends were trimmed by 0 bases and 3 bases, with 9 bases remaining between them. This CDR3 is CASSEAFGFNQPQHF. CDR3 bases: TGTGCCAGCAGTGAAGCATTCGGTTTCAATCAGCCCCAGCATTTT.

The table lists this clonotype with many counts. The chain employs TRBV6-2 or TRBV6-3 and TRBJ2-3; D is unclear. The CDR3 is made up of 15 amino acids. V lost 3 bases and J lost 0, with 10 bases in between. CDR1 is MNHEY and CDR2 is SVGEGT in the germline V gene. The CDR3 loop is CASSYTGRSTDTQYF. CDR3 nucleotides: TGTGCCAGCAGTTATACGGGTCGAAGCACAGATACGCAGTATTTT.

This clonotype was seen only a few times. The genes are TRBV6-2 or TRBV6-3 and TRBJ2-7; 9 bases are a match to TRBD1. The length of the CDR3 is 16 residues. Trimming took 1 base from V and 5 from J; bases not matched to a gene: 9. Germline CDR1 is MNHEY and CDR2 is SVGEGT. The CDR3 loop is CASSYLQDRGRNEQYF. CDR3 DNA: TGTGCCAGCAGTTACTTACAGGACAGGGGTAGAAACGAGCAGTACTTC.

This clonotype was seen many times. The chain recombines TRBV19 with TRBJ1-2; 7 bases match TRBD1. Germline lookup yields CDR1 LNHDA and CDR2 SQIVND (reference sequence). This CDR3 comprises 15 residues. The V and J ends lost 3 bases and 2 bases, in that order; junction bases with no gene match: 6. DNA for the CDR3: TGTGCCAGTAGTATGGATGGGACAGCGAACTATGGCTACACCTTC. Its protein product is CASSMDGTANYGYTF.

A remark on this clonotype: One end of the junction varies from germline; a read error may be responsible. The CDR3 sequence is CASSLQGPSWANVLTF. The CDR3 nucleotides read TGTGCCAGCAGTTTACAGGGCCCCTCTTGGGCCAACGTCCTGACTTTC. The V gene is TRBV28, the J gene TRBJ2-6, with D maybe TRBD1 (5 bases). The CDR3 loop spans 16 amino acids. From germline, CDR1 is MDHEN and CDR2 SYDVKM.

This clonotype was observed at least ten times. The chain uses TRBV30 and TRBJ1-1; D possibly corresponds to TRBD1 (5 bases). V lost 5 bases to trimming and J lost 5 bases, with 18 bases between them. In germline, CDR1 is GTSNPN, CDR2 SVGIG (reference sequence). The CDR3 totals 14 residues. The CDR3 here is CAWSLQGSRTEAFF. For the CDR3, the DNA is TGTGCCTGGTCCCTTCAGGGTTCCCGTACTGAAGCTTTCTTT.

This clonotype was counted at least ten times. The chain combines TRBV30 with TRBJ2-2; 7 bases line up with TRBD1. The CDR3 is made up of 15 amino acids. V dropped 5 bases and J dropped 1; count of bases not matched to a gene: 7. Germline V CDR1 and CDR2: GTSNPN, SVGIG (reference sequence). The CDR3 here is CAWGLGTENTGELFF. CDR3 in DNA: TGTGCCTGGGGTCTCGGGACAGAGAACACCGGGGAGCTGTTTTTT.

This clonotype was detected many times. The V and J genes are TRBV6-5 and TRBJ2-7; no clear D gene. The CDR3 has 13 amino acids. CDR1 and CDR2 from the germline V gene are MNHEY and SVGAGI. V lost 2 bases and J lost 7, with 12 bases in between. The CDR3 bases are TGTGCCAGCAGTTACGGAGACAATGGAGAGCAGTACTTC. The encoded protein is CASSYGDNGEQYF.

This clonotype was detected only a few times. The V and J genes are TRBV5-1 and TRBJ2-2, with unresolved D. The CDR3 runs to 15 residues. Germline V gene sequence: CDR1 SGHRS, CDR2 YFSETQ. Trimming left V 5 bases short and J 0 bases short, with 11 bases between. Written as DNA, the CDR3 is TGCGCCAGCAGAGAGGAGATCGCGAACACCGGGGAGCTGTTTTTT. Translated: CASREEIANTGELFF.

This clonotype was seen ten or more times. The V and J genes are TRBV11-2 and TRBJ1-1; possibly TRBD1 for D (6 bases). This CDR3 has 16 amino acids. The germline V and J ends were trimmed by 1 base and 4 bases, with 16 bases remaining between them. Germline loops: CDR1 SGHAT, CDR2 FQNNGV. This CDR3 is CASSLVYRVGITEAFF. CDR3 coding DNA: TGTGCCAGCAGCTTAGTCTACAGGGTGGGTATCACTGAAGCTTTCTTT. Full variable domain (missing parts from reference TRBV11-2 and TRBJ1-1): EAGVAQSPRYKIIEKRQSVAFWCNPISGHATLYWYQQILGQGPKLLIQFQNNGVVDDSQLPKDRFSAERLKGVDSTLKIQPAKLEDSAVYLCASSLVYRVGITEAFFGQGTRLTVV.

The chain combines TRBV4-2 with TRBJ1-1; 9 bases are shared with TRBD1. In germline, CDR1 is LGHNA, CDR2 YNFKEQ. The CDR3 sequence is 17 residues long. The J segment lost 0 bases and the V segment lost 4 bases, leaving 9 bases of the junction unmatched. Here the CDR3 reads CASSRPTNRGLNTEAFF. The CDR3 DNA sequence: TGTGCCAGCAGCCGTCCGACTAACAGGGGGCTGAACACTGAAGCTTTCTTT.

This clonotype was counted at least ten times. The rearrangement joins TRBV28 to TRBJ1-5; D not certain. Germline V gives CDR1 MDHEN, CDR2 SYDVKM. Trimming stripped 3 bases from V and 0 bases from J, with 9 bases between. This CDR3 region has 15 residues. This CDR3 reads CASSFIPGSNQPQHF. CDR3 nucleotide sequence: TGTGCCAGCAGTTTCATTCCGGGTAGCAATCAGCCCCAGCATTTT.

The V and J genes are TRBV7-3 and TRBJ2-2; D may be TRBD1 or TRBD2 (5 bases each). Deletions cut 2 bases from V and 6 bases from J, with 10 bases between. The CDR3 length is 14 residues. The germline V gene encodes CDR1 SGHTA and CDR2 FQGTGA. The chain's CDR3 is CASSLVVGPGELFF. The CDR3 nucleotides are TGTGCCAGCAGCTTAGTTGTGGGACCCGGGGAGCTGTTTTTT.

In its sample, this clonotype was seen many times. The J gene is TRBJ1-6, the V gene TRBV11-3; unclear D gene. Trimming left V 2 bases short and J 5 bases short, with 7 bases between. The length of the CDR3 is 14 residues. The germline V gene has CDR1 SGHNT and CDR2 YENEEA. The CDR3 DNA follows: TGTGCCAGCAGCTTAAGATGGAATAATTCACCCCTCCACTTT. Amino acids: CASSLRWNNSPLHF.

This clonotype was seen ten or more times. The chain employs TRBV5-1 and TRBJ1-6; no firm D call. The CDR3 runs 15 residues. The V end lost 0 bases, the J end lost 5 bases, and 9 bases lay between the germline ends. CDR1 is SGHRS and CDR2 is YFSETQ in the germline V gene. Here the CDR3 reads CASSLEGINNSPLHF. For the CDR3, the DNA is TGCGCCAGCAGCTTGGAAGGGATAAATAATTCACCCCTCCACTTT. Based on the CDR3 plus reference TRBV5-1 and TRBJ1-6, the full variable domain is KAGVTQTPRYLIKTRGQQVTLSCSPISGHRSVSWYQQTPGQGLQFLFEYFSETQRNKGNFPGRFSGRQFSNSRSEMNVSTLELGDSALYLCASSLEGINNSPLHFGNGTRLTVT.